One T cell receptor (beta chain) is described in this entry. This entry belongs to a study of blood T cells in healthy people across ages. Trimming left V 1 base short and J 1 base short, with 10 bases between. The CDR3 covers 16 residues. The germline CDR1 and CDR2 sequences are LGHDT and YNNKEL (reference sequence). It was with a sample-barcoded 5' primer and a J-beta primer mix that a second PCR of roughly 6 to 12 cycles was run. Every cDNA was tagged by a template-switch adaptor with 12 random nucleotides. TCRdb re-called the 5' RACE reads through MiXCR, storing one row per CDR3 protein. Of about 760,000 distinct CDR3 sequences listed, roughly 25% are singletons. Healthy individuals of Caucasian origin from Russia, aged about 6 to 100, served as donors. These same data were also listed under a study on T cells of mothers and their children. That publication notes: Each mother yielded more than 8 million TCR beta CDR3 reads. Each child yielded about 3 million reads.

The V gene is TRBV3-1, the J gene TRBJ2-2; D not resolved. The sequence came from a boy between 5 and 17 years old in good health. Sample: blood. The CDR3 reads CASSQGKVWNTGELFF. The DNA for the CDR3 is TGTGCCAGCAGCCAAGGGAAGGTCTGGAACACCGGGGAGCTGTTTTTT.